The rows below give T cell receptor beta chains drawn from one sample of a study of blood T cell repertoires in COVID-19. The data were produced by immunoSEQ multiplex PCR, yet TCRdb's version contains in-frame clones alone and is incomplete. Among tens of thousands of clones listed, around 88% were seen once. Sequencing input: peripheral blood. The receptors shown here come from a man aged 45-65 years with active COVID-19. CDR3s include the opening cysteine and the closing phenylalanine or tryptophan. The order of the fields is V gene, clone size, J gene, D gene, CDR3 DNA, CDR3 protein. The D gene is left open where the match is weak. Size is omitted from some rows. Given values are once, few, many or a class for expanded clones.

v_call: TRBV6-2/TRBV6-3; clone_size: NA; j_call: TRBJ2-5; d_call: TRBD2; cdr3_nt: TGTGCCAGCAGCCCGGGACTAGCGAAAGAGACCCAGTACTTC; cdr3_aa: CASSPGLAKETQYF
v_call: TRBV19; clone_size: NA; j_call: TRBJ2-2; d_call: NA; cdr3_nt: TGTGCCAGTAGTATATCCCAGGGGGGGAACACCGGGGAGCTGTTTTTT; cdr3_aa: CASSISQGGNTGELFF
v_call: TRBV5-4; clone_size: once; j_call: TRBJ2-7; d_call: NA; cdr3_nt: TGTGCCAGCAGCTTTGACTCGGATCAGCTAGGCGAGCAGTACTTC; cdr3_aa: CASSFDSDQLGEQYF
v_call: TRBV5-4; clone_size: NA; j_call: TRBJ2-1; d_call: TRBD2; cdr3_nt: TGTGCCAGCAGCGCTAGCGGGGGACCTAGCTCCTACAATGAGCAGTTCTTC; cdr3_aa: CASSASGGPSSYNEQFF
v_call: TRBV10-3; clone_size: NA; j_call: TRBJ2-1; d_call: NA; cdr3_nt: TGTGCCATCACCAGGGACTCCTCCTACAATGAGCAGTTCTTC; cdr3_aa: CAITRDSSYNEQFF
v_call: TRBV12-5; clone_size: NA; j_call: TRBJ1-6; d_call: NA; cdr3_nt: TGTGCTAGTGGTTTGGTACAAGGGGCAGGTTCACCCCTCCACTTT; cdr3_aa: CASGLVQGAGSPLHF
v_call: TRBV19; clone_size: NA; j_call: TRBJ2-1; d_call: NA; cdr3_nt: TGTGCCAGTAGTATCTTCCCCGAAGCAGCGGTACCCAATGAGCAGTTCTTC; cdr3_aa: CASSIFPEAAVPNEQFF
v_call: TRBV4-1; clone_size: once; j_call: TRBJ2-1; d_call: TRBD1; cdr3_nt: TGCGGGGTCAGGGGGAAGGGCAATGAGCAGTTCTTC; cdr3_aa: CGVRGKGNEQFF
v_call: TRBV4-1; clone_size: NA; j_call: TRBJ2-1; d_call: TRBD2; cdr3_nt: TGCGCCAGCAGCCAACTAGCGGGGGTGGTCGGGTCCTACAATGAGCAGTTCTTC; cdr3_aa: CASSQLAGVVGSYNEQFF
v_call: TRBV12-2; clone_size: NA; j_call: TRBJ2-7; d_call: NA; cdr3_nt: TGTGCAAGTCGCTTAGAGTGTGAGCGGGAGAAATACGAGCAGTACTTC; cdr3_aa: CASRLECEREKYEQYF
v_call: TRBV18; clone_size: NA; j_call: TRBJ2-2; d_call: TRBD1; cdr3_nt: TGTGCCAGCTCACCTCCCGGGACAGGGGACTACACCGGGGAGCTGTTTTTT; cdr3_aa: CASSPPGTGDYTGELFF
v_call: TRBV6-2/TRBV6-3; clone_size: NA; j_call: TRBJ2-1; d_call: NA; cdr3_nt: TGTGCCAGCAGTCCCGCAAGACAGGTACACAATGAGCAGTTCTTC; cdr3_aa: CASSPARQVHNEQFF
v_call: TRBV6-6; clone_size: NA; j_call: TRBJ2-5; d_call: NA; cdr3_nt: TGTGCCAGCAGTACGTACAAGGAGACCCAGTACTTC; cdr3_aa: CASSTYKETQYF
v_call: TRBV4-1; clone_size: NA; j_call: TRBJ2-7; d_call: TRBD2; cdr3_nt: TGCGCCAGCAGCCACAGACGGGAGCGGGGGGTAGACGAGCAGTACTTC; cdr3_aa: CASSHRRERGVDEQYF
v_call: TRBV6-5; clone_size: NA; j_call: TRBJ1-1; d_call: NA; cdr3_nt: TGTGCCAGCAGTTATACAGCAAACACTGAAGCTTTCTTT; cdr3_aa: CASSYTANTEAFF
v_call: TRBV28; clone_size: NA; j_call: TRBJ1-2; d_call: NA; cdr3_nt: TGTGCCAGCAGTTTGGGGGGTTCCTATGGCTACACCTTC; cdr3_aa: CASSLGGSYGYTF
v_call: TRBV19; clone_size: NA; j_call: TRBJ2-2; d_call: NA; cdr3_nt: TGTGCCAGTAGTAGGTTAGCCGCAAACACCGGGGAGCTGTTTTTT; cdr3_aa: CASSRLAANTGELFF
v_call: TRBV5-1; clone_size: once; j_call: TRBJ2-5; d_call: NA; cdr3_nt: TGCGCCAGCAGCCGGCTTGGGGGGTTCCAAGAGACCCAGTACTTC; cdr3_aa: CASSRLGGFQETQYF
v_call: TRBV9; clone_size: NA; j_call: TRBJ2-7; d_call: NA; cdr3_nt: TGTGCCAGCAGCCCGGAGGGGGCAGTGCAGTACTTC; cdr3_aa: CASSPEGAVQYF
v_call: TRBV6-5; clone_size: NA; j_call: TRBJ2-1; d_call: TRBD2; cdr3_nt: TGTGCCAGCAGCCCCCGGGGGGGCCTTCGAGATGAGCAGTTCTTC; cdr3_aa: CASSPRGGLRDEQFF
v_call: TRBV29-1; clone_size: once; j_call: TRBJ2-7; d_call: TRBD2; cdr3_nt: TGCAGCGTTGAGGATAGCGGGAGCTTACACGAGCAGTACTTC; cdr3_aa: CSVEDSGSLHEQYF
v_call: TRBV30; clone_size: medium-sized; j_call: TRBJ1-6; d_call: TRBD1; cdr3_nt: TGTGCCTGGGGACGCTTAAGGGACAGCCCCCTCCACTTT; cdr3_aa: CAWGRLRDSPLHF
v_call: TRBV6-9; clone_size: once; j_call: TRBJ1-5; d_call: NA; cdr3_nt: TGTGCCAGCAGTTCCCCGGGGGATAGCAATCAGCCCCAGCATTTT; cdr3_aa: CASSSPGDSNQPQHF
v_call: TRBV3-1/TRBV3-2; clone_size: NA; j_call: TRBJ2-2; d_call: NA; cdr3_nt: TGTGCCAGCAGCCAAAGGACAGCCAACACCGGGGAGCTGTTTTTT; cdr3_aa: CASSQRTANTGELFF
v_call: TRBV7-9; clone_size: NA; j_call: TRBJ1-5; d_call: NA; cdr3_nt: TGTGCCAGCAGCTGGGGGGAGTATAGCAATCAGCCCCAGCATTTT; cdr3_aa: CASSWGEYSNQPQHF
v_call: TRBV18; clone_size: NA; j_call: TRBJ2-5; d_call: TRBD2; cdr3_nt: TGTGCCAGCTCACCTCGTCGGCGGGAGGGTGAGACCCAGTACTTC; cdr3_aa: CASSPRRREGETQYF